The 23 T cell receptor beta chains presented below share a single source sample, sequenced in a study of cytomegalovirus exposure and HLA in healthy donors. The PCR ran on 60 Vbeta and 13 Jbeta primers. TCRdb's copy holds only in-frame clones and misses some; the assay was immunoSEQ multiplex PCR. The table lists about 160,000 clones. The specimen was PBMCs. The receptors come from a woman in her fifties or sixties in good health and CMV-seronegative.

This rearrangement joins TRBV27 to TRBJ2-5, with TRBD1 matching over 7 bases. The DNA end is more similar to TRBJ2-7, so the J call may be wrong. This CDR3 has 14 residues. Looked up from germline, CDR1 is MNHEY and CDR2 is SMNVEV (reference sequence). Here the CDR3 reads CASRIRGGPYEQYF. The CDR3 nucleotides are TGTGCCAGCAGAATAAGAGGGGGCCCCTACGAGCAGTACTTC.

The chain links TRBV19 to TRBJ1-2; D remains ambiguous. Germline CDR1 reads LNHDA; CDR2 reads SQIVND (reference sequence). This CDR3 contains 13 residues. V was cut by 3 bases and J by 3 bases, with 8 bases left in between. For the CDR3, the DNA is TGTGCCAGTAGTATTCAGGCGCACTATGGCTACACCTTC. It yields the protein CASSIQAHYGYTF. Filled out from reference TRBV19 and TRBJ1-2, the complete variable domain reads DGGITQSPKYLFRKEGQNVTLSCEQNLNHDAMYWYRQDPGQGLRLIYYSQIVNDFQKGDIAEGYSVSREKKESFPLTVTSAQKNPTAFYLCASSIQAHYGYTFGSGTRLTVV.

V and J are TRBV5-1 and TRBJ1-2; 9 bases match TRBD1. J was trimmed by 3 bases and V by 4 bases; bases with no gene match: 1. This CDR3 spans 13 amino acids. Germline CDR1 SGHRS, CDR2 YFSETQ. The CDR3 region has the DNA TGCGCCAGCAGCCGGACAGGGGACTATGGCTACACCTTC. Translation: CASSRTGDYGYTF.

This chain connects TRBV5-5 to TRBJ1-6; maybe TRBD1 (5 bases). Trimming left V 4 bases short and J 4 bases short, with 15 bases between. The CDR3 is 16 amino acids. Germline V lookup: CDR1 SGHKS, CDR2 YYEKEE (reference sequence). The CDR3 sequence: CASSRSGASYNSPLHF. CDR3 bases: TGTGCCAGCAGCAGAAGTGGGGCTTCTTATAATTCACCCCTCCACTTT.

This sequence joins TRBV5-1 and TRBJ2-2; 7 bases align to TRBD2. This CDR3 comprises 18 residues. Per germline, CDR1 SGHRS and CDR2 YFSETQ. With 4 bases clipped from V and 2 bases from J, the junction kept 14 bases outside the gene matches. This chain's CDR3 is CASSQWAVSGVNTGELFF. The CDR3 nucleotides are TGCGCCAGCAGCCAGTGGGCGGTGAGCGGGGTAAACACCGGGGAGCTGTTTTTT.

This chain joins TRBV7-9 and TRBJ1-5, with D perhaps matching TRBD1 (5 bases). The germline V gene encodes CDR1 SEHNR and CDR2 FQNEAQ (reference sequence). The V end was cut by 2 bases, the J end by 5 bases, with 10 bases between. This CDR3 has 14 amino acids. For the CDR3, the DNA is TGTGCCAGCAGCTTAAGCGGGGACGATCAGCCCCAGCATTTT. Its translation: CASSLSGDDQPQHF.

The rearrangement uses TRBV4-2 and TRBJ2-7, with TRBD2 matching over 9 bases. Germline assignment: CDR1 LGHNA and CDR2 YNFKEQ. J gave up 2 bases and V 0 bases, and 5 bases lay outside the gene matches. The CDR3 length is 16 residues. CDR3 DNA: TGTGCCAGCAGCCAAGATATCGAGCGGGGGGCCTACGAGCAGTACTTC. Amino acid sequence: CASSQDIERGAYEQYF.

This rearrangement joins TRBV18 to TRBJ2-7, with D possibly matching TRBD1 (6 bases). Trimming shortened V by 6 bases and J by 3 bases, and 12 bases separated the two germline ends. The length of the CDR3 is 13 residues. Germline CDR1 KGHSH, CDR2 LQKENI. The CDR3 nucleotides read TGTGCCAGCTCGGCCGGGGACATCTACGAGCAGTACTTC. Protein product: CASSAGDIYEQYF.

The chain links TRBV7-3 to TRBJ2-3; 10 nucleotides line up with TRBD2. CDR3 length: 14 amino acids. Germline V lookup: CDR1 SGHTA, CDR2 FQGTGA. The trim removed 6 bases at V and 3 bases at J, leaving 3 bases unmatched. The CDR3 DNA reads as TGTGCCAGCAGAGCGGGGGGGCTGACAGATACGCAGTATTTT. It translates to CASRAGGLTDTQYF. Supplemented by reference TRBV7-3 and TRBJ2-3, the full variable domain reads GAGVSQTPSNKVTEKGKYVELRCDPISGHTALYWYRQSLGQGPEFLIYFQGTGAADDSGLPNDRFFAVRPEGSVSTLKIQRTERGDSAVYLCASRAGGLTDTQYFGPGTRLTVL.

The chain employs TRBV10-3 and TRBJ1-1, with a possible D match to TRBD1 (6 bases). The CDR3 is made up of 16 amino acids. V dropped 6 bases and J dropped 3 bases, with 20 bases sitting between them. Germline loops: CDR1 ENHRY, CDR2 SYGVKD. The CDR3 nucleotides are TGTGCCATCAGAAGCCAGGGCGGGGGCCGTGACACTGAAGCTTTCTTT. Protein product: CAIRSQGGGRDTEAFF.

The chain joins TRBV7-3 to TRBJ2-7, with D perhaps TRBD2 (6 bases). V was cut by 3 bases and J by 3 bases, with 15 bases left in between. CDR3 length equals 15 residues. Germline V lookup: CDR1 SGHTA, CDR2 FQGTGA. The CDR3 region has the DNA TGTGCCAGCAGCTTTGGTCAGGGAGGACGCTACGAGCAGTACTTC. It encodes CASSFGQGGRYEQYF.

The rearrangement links TRBV18 to TRBJ2-7, with D possibly matching TRBD1 (6 bases). Germline V CDR1 and CDR2: KGHSH, LQKENI. With 2 bases removed from V and 1 base from J, the gap between germline ends came to 9 bases. The CDR3 loop spans 14 amino acids. As DNA, the CDR3 is TGTGCCAGCTCACCATTAGGGGGTTCCTACGAGCAGTACTTC. This encodes CASSPLGGSYEQYF.

The J gene is TRBJ1-1, the V gene TRBV11-2; 10 positions match TRBD1. Germline CDR1 SGHAT, CDR2 FQNNGV. The CDR3 sequence is 13 residues long. Trimming took 5 bases from V and 7 from J; bases not matched to a gene: 4. The CDR3 sequence: CASSGTGAIEAFF. Written as DNA, the CDR3 is TGTGCCAGCAGCGGGACAGGGGCGATTGAAGCTTTCTTT.

The chain recombines TRBV7-8 with TRBJ1-5; 12 nucleotides agree with TRBD1. Trimming removed 5 bases from V and 1 base from J; junction bases left unmatched: 12. The CDR3 spans 19 residues. Germline assignment: CDR1 SGHVS and CDR2 FQNEAQ. Here the CDR3 reads CASSLTGTGGGWSNQPQHF. The DNA for the CDR3 is TGTGCCAGCAGCCTAACCGGGACAGGGGGCGGGTGGAGCAATCAGCCCCAGCATTTT.

The chain links TRBV4-3 to TRBJ2-7; TRBD1 aligns across 11 bases. The CDR3 runs to 14 residues. From germline, CDR1 is LGHNA and CDR2 YSLEER. V was pared by 4 bases and J by 7 bases, with 6 bases of the junction left unmatched. The CDR3: CASSPRDRGGEQYF. The CDR3 bases are TGCGCCAGCAGCCCCCGGGACAGGGGGGGAGAGCAGTACTTC.

The chain joins TRBV11-2 to TRBJ1-1, with 7 bases matching TRBD1. CDR1 SGHAT and CDR2 FQNNGV come from the germline V gene. CDR3 length: 17 residues. Trimming cost V 1 base and J 4 bases; bases outside gene matches: 12. The CDR3 DNA sequence: TGTGCCAGCAGCTTAGGACAGGGTGGCCTCGACCTCACTGAAGCTTTCTTT. Amino acid sequence: CASSLGQGGLDLTEAFF. Full variable domain (rest looked up from reference TRBV11-2 and TRBJ1-1): EAGVAQSPRYKIIEKRQSVAFWCNPISGHATLYWYQQILGQGPKLLIQFQNNGVVDDSQLPKDRFSAERLKGVDSTLKIQPAKLEDSAVYLCASSLGQGGLDLTEAFFGQGTRLTVV.

The chain couples TRBV29-1 to TRBJ2-1, with D tentatively TRBD2 (7 bases). Trimming stripped 6 bases from V and 15 bases from J, with 18 bases between. Germline V gene sequence: CDR1 SQVTM, CDR2 ANQGSEA. The CDR3 has 11 amino acids. The CDR3 spells CSVLRGASPFF. CDR3 sequence (DNA): TGCAGCGTCCTCCGGGGGGCATCTCCGTTCTTC.

DNA of the CDR3: TGTGCCAGCTCCGGGACATCGAACACTGAAGCTTTCTTT. It codes for CASSGTSNTEAFF. V and J are TRBV6-4 and TRBJ1-1; tentative D call: TRBD1 (6 bases). Germline CDR1 is MRHNA and CDR2 is SNTAGT. V lost 8 bases and J lost 1, with 11 bases in between. The CDR3 extends over 13 amino acids.

The chain couples TRBV5-6 to TRBJ2-7; D is undetermined. Between the trimmed V and J ends, which lost 5 bases and 0 bases, there was a span of 12 bases. CDR3 size: 14 residues. Per the germline V gene, CDR1 is SGHDT and CDR2 is YYEEEE. The CDR3 here is CASSRTGSSYEQYF. CDR3 bases: TGTGCCAGCAGTCGTACTGGTAGCTCCTACGAGCAGTACTTC.

The V gene is TRBV7-9, the J gene TRBJ2-3; 9 bases line up with TRBD2. V dropped 3 bases and J dropped 5; count of bases not matched to a gene: 6. CDR1 is SEHNR, CDR2 FQNEAQ, per germline (reference sequence). The CDR3 spans 15 residues. CDR3 in amino acids: CASSFGAGGVDTQYF. The CDR3 coding sequence is TGTGCCAGCAGCTTCGGGGCGGGAGGGGTAGATACGCAGTATTTT.

The genes are TRBV2 and TRBJ1-2, with 11 bases identical to TRBD1. CDR1 and CDR2 (germline): SNHLY, FYNNEI. With 6 bases clipped from V and 2 bases from J, the junction kept 5 bases outside the gene matches. The CDR3 sequence is 15 residues long. The CDR3 bases are TGTGCCAGCAGCGGGGGACAGGGGGTAAACTATGGCTACACCTTC. This encodes CASSGGQGVNYGYTF.

The rearrangement uses TRBV28 and TRBJ2-6; unclear D gene. Germline CDR1 MDHEN, CDR2 SYDVKM. The length of the CDR3 is 14 residues. V lost 5 bases to trimming and J lost 0 bases, with 5 bases between them. DNA for the CDR3: TGTGCCAGCAGTACAACCTCTGGGGCCAACGTCCTGACTTTC. Translated, it gives CASSTTSGANVLTF.

The J gene is TRBJ2-5, the V gene TRBV7-9; a weak D match, TRBD2 (6 bases). V was pared by 2 bases and J by 5 bases, with 12 bases between. Germline CDR1 SEHNR, CDR2 FQNEAQ (reference sequence). The CDR3 covers 14 residues. The CDR3 protein is CASSLRREGETQYF. The CDR3 nucleotides read TGTGCCAGCAGCTTAAGGCGGGAAGGGGAGACCCAGTACTTC.